The 13 T cell receptor beta chains below come from one sample, sequenced in a study of regulatory T cells in long-lasting Graves disease. Time point given: newly diagnosed GD, antithyroid drugs for less than 3 months. Following extraction of RNA from PBMCs, that RNA was used to make the TCR library. Library construction for TCR beta used iRepertoire HTBI primers and Arm-PCR of CDR3 regions. TCRdb re-derived calls from the multiplex PCR reads in MiXCR, one entry per CDR3 protein. The profile shows roughly 420,000 distinct CDR3 sequences, less than 15% of them singletons. The same specimen was also included in a second study, on T cells in Graves' hyperthyroidism and ophthalmopathy.

The sequencing used peripheral blood mononuclear cells (PBMCs), collected at new diagnosis, from a patient treated with antithyroid drugs. The source of these receptors is a woman aged 50 to 60 with Graves disease.

This clonotype has just a few counts. The rearrangement joins TRBV28 to TRBJ1-6, with D maybe TRBD1 (5 bases). The CDR3 contains 16 residues. Germline values: CDR1 MDHEN, CDR2 SYDVKM. The V end was cut by 6 bases, the J end by 3 bases, with 15 bases between. CDR3 sequence: CASSPDGALYNSPLHF. CDR3 coding DNA: TGTGCCAGCAGCCCTGACGGGGCCCTCTATAATTCACCCCTCCACTTT.

The chain links TRBV20-1 to TRBJ2-7, with 16 bases aligning to TRBD2. Germline CDR1 reads DFQATT; CDR2 reads SNEGSKA (reference sequence). With 3 bases clipped from V and 1 base from J, the junction kept 12 bases outside the gene matches. This CDR3 region has 19 residues. Here the CDR3 reads CSASTGTSGRALASYEQYF. DNA for the CDR3: TGCAGTGCTAGCACGGGGACTAGCGGGAGGGCTTTAGCGTCCTACGAGCAGTACTTC.

This clonotype was detected ten times or more. The J gene is TRBJ2-7, the V gene TRBV11-1; TRBD1 might be the D (6 bases). V gave up 2 bases and J gave up 5 bases, with 25 bases separating them. In germline, CDR1 is SGHAT, CDR2 FQDESV (reference sequence). The length of the CDR3 is 18 residues. CDR3 loop: CASSLRGGADRWANEQYF. In DNA form, the CDR3 reads TGTGCCAGCAGCTTACGTGGCGGTGCAGACAGGTGGGCCAACGAGCAGTACTTC.

The chain employs TRBV5-1 and TRBJ1-3; D is ambiguous. The CDR3 covers 14 residues. Trimming removed 4 bases at V and 2 bases at J, with 10 bases between. Germline V gene lookup returns CDR1 SGHRS and CDR2 YFSETQ. DNA for the CDR3: TGCGCCAGCAGCGACGGTGGTACTGGAAACACCATATATTTT. Residues: CASSDGGTGNTIYF.

The rearrangement links TRBV5-1 to TRBJ1-5; D is unresolved. The CDR3 loop spans 14 amino acids. Per the germline V gene, CDR1 is SGHRS and CDR2 is YFSETQ. Trimming removed 0 bases from V and 6 bases from J, with 10 bases in between. Written as DNA, the CDR3 is TGCGCCAGCAGCTTGGATGTGGACGGTCAGCCCCAGCATTTT. Translation: CASSLDVDGQPQHF.

This clonotype appeared many times. This chain links TRBV12-3 or TRBV12-4 with TRBJ2-5; 7 nucleotides match TRBD2. Losses at the gene ends were 6 bases for V and 5 bases for J; bases not matched to a gene: 12. This CDR3 has 15 amino acids. The DNA for the CDR3 is TGTGCCAGCAGGGCCGAGGGGTGGGGGGGGGAGACCCAGTACTTC. Translated, it gives CASRAEGWGGETQYF.

This clonotype showed up many times. The chain links TRBV28 to TRBJ1-2; 12 bases are shared with TRBD1. CDR3 size: 17 residues. J gave up 4 bases and V 5 bases, and 11 bases lay outside the gene matches. Germline V gene sequence: CDR1 MDHEN, CDR2 SYDVKM. CDR3 DNA sequence: TGTGCCAGCAGTACTTACTCCGGGACAGGGGGCCTCTATGGCTACACCTTC. Its translation: CASSTYSGTGGLYGYTF.

This rearrangement joins TRBV10-3 to TRBJ2-7; 10 bases agree with TRBD1. The CDR3 runs 16 residues. V lost 10 bases, J lost 3 bases, and 15 bases stayed unmatched. Looked up from germline, CDR1 is ENHRY and CDR2 is SYGVKD. The DNA for the CDR3 is TGTGCCACCGCACCCGCCCGGGACAGGGGTCTCTACGAGCAGTACTTC. Its protein is CATAPARDRGLYEQYF.

The chain is built from TRBV6-1 and TRBJ2-1; 9 bases match TRBD2. Per germline, CDR1 MNHNS and CDR2 SASEGT. With V trimmed by 11 bases and J by 4 bases, 9 bases remained unmatched. CDR3 length: 14 residues. In nucleotides, the CDR3 is TGTGCCTCCCTGCGGGCGGGAGGGTACAATGAGCAGTTCTTC. Encoded protein: CASLRAGGYNEQFF.

This clonotype was seen at least ten times. The V call is TRBV3-1, the J call TRBJ2-1; a weak D match, TRBD1 (5 bases). The CDR3 sequence is 16 residues long. Trimming shortened V by 3 bases and J by 0 bases, and 12 bases separated the two germline ends. Germline-derived CDR1 and CDR2 are LGHDT and YNNKEL (reference sequence). The CDR3 is CASSQGPSGSYNEQFF. In DNA, the CDR3 is TGTGCCAGCAGCCAGGGGCCGTCAGGCTCCTACAATGAGCAGTTCTTC.

The gene calls are TRBV4-1 and TRBJ1-2; no firm D call. Germline CDR1 MGHRA, CDR2 YSYEKL. CDR3 size: 14 residues. The germline V and J ends were trimmed by 1 base and 4 bases, with 10 bases remaining between them. Here the CDR3 DNA reads TGCGCCAGCAGCCAAGTTTCCGGTAGCTATGGCTACACCTTC. The encoded protein is CASSQVSGSYGYTF.

This clonotype has at least ten counts. This chain uses TRBV11-2 with TRBJ2-5, with TRBD1 as a possible D gene (5 bases). The length of the CDR3 is 12 residues. Germline V lookup: CDR1 SGHAT, CDR2 FQNNGV. Trimming stripped 5 bases from V and 5 bases from J, with 9 bases between. The DNA of the CDR3 is TGTGCCAGCAGCCCAGGGTCGGAGACCCAGTACTTC. This translates into CASSPGSETQYF. The complete variable domain, with remaining parts taken from reference TRBV11-2 and TRBJ2-5, reads EAGVAQSPRYKIIEKRQSVAFWCNPISGHATLYWYQQILGQGPKLLIQFQNNGVVDDSQLPKDRFSAERLKGVDSTLKIQPAKLEDSAVYLCASSPGSETQYFGPGTRLLVL.

The gene calls are TRBV3-1 and TRBJ2-2; TRBD1 matches 8 bases. Trimming took 1 base from V and 10 from J; bases not matched to a gene: 8. The CDR3 spans 15 residues. CDR1 is LGHDT, CDR2 YNNKEL, per germline (reference sequence). The CDR3, as DNA: TGTGCCAGCAGCCAAGGGGACAGGTCGCCCGAGGAGCTGTTTTTT. Protein: CASSQGDRSPEELFF.